The T cell receptor (beta chain) under discussion was sequenced for a study of identical twins. Healthy Caucasians provided all donations. A remark on this clonotype: Antigen: not known.

Study-wide findings and caveats: Twins shared out-of-frame alpha sequences with excess low generation probability. The authors drew conclusions from cross-sectional statistical analysis rather than following the same donors.

TCRdb used MiXCR to reprocess the 5' RACE reads, holding one entry per CDR3 protein. This table has about 690,000 distinct CDR3 sequences, approximately 6% appearing once. Sequencing input: naive T cells sorted from blood. This clonotype originated in a man between 18 and 29 years old in good health.

In nucleotides, the CDR3 is TGCGCCAGCAGCTTGGAGGCGGGACTAGGCGGGGAGCTGTTTTTT. Amino acids: CASSLEAGLGGELFF. V usage is TRBV5-1 and J usage is TRBJ2-2; 8 positions match TRBD2. Germline V CDR1 and CDR2: SGHRS, YFSETQ. With 0 bases clipped from V and 7 bases from J, the junction kept 5 bases outside the gene matches. CDR3 length: 15 amino acids.